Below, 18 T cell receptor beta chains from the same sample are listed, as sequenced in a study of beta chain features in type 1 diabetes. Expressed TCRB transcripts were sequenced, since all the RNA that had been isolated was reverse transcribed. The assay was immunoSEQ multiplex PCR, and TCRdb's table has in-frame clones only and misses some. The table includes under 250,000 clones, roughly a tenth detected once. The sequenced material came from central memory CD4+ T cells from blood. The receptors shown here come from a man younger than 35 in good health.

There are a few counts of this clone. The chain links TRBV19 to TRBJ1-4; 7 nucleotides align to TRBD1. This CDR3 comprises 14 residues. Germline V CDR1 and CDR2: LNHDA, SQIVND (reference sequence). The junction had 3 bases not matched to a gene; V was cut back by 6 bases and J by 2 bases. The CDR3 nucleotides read TGTGCCAGTAGCCCGACAGGGACTAATGAAAAACTGTTTTTT. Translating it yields CASSPTGTNEKLFF.

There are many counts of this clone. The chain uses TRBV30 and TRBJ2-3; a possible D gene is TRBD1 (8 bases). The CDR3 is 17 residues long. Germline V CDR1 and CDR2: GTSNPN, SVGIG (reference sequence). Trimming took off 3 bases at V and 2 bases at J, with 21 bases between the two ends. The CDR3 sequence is CAWRRDRGGAATDTQYF. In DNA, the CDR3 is TGTGCCTGGAGGCGAGACAGGGGAGGGGCGGCCACAGATACGCAGTATTTT.

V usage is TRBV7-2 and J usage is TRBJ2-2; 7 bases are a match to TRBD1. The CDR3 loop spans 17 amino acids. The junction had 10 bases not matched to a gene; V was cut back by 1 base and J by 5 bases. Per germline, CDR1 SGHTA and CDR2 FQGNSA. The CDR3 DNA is TGTGCCAGCAGCTTAGACGGTTACAGGGGAAGGACCGGGGAGCTGTTTTTT. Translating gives CASSLDGYRGRTGELFF.

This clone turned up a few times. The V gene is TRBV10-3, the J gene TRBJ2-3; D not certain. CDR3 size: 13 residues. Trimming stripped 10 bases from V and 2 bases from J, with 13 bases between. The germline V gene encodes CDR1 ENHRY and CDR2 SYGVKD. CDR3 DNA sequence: TGTGCCACCGGTGGCCGAGACACAGATACGCAGTATTTT. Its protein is CATGGRDTDTQYF.

The CDR3 DNA sequence: TGTGCCTGGAGTGGCGGGTTCTACGAGCAGTACTTC. Translating gives CAWSGGFYEQYF. This chain joins TRBV30 and TRBJ2-5, with D possibly matching TRBD2 (5 bases). The end of the DNA is better explained by TRBJ2-7, so the J call may be wrong. The CDR3 loop spans 12 amino acids. Germline loops: CDR1 GTSNPN, CDR2 SVGIG (reference sequence).

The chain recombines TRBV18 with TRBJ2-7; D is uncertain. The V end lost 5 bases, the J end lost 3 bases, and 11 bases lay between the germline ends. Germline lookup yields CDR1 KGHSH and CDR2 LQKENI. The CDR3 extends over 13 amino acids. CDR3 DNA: TGTGCCAGCTCAATATACAACTACTACGAGCAGTACTTC. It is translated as CASSIYNYYEQYF.

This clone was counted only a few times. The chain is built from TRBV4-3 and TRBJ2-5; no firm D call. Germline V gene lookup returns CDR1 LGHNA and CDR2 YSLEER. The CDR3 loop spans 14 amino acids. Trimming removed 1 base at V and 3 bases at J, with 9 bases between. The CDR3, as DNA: TGCGCCAGCAGCCAAGCTCCGGCAAAAGAGACCCAGTACTTC. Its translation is CASSQAPAKETQYF.

CDR3 in amino acids: CASRTNNPSGNTIYF. CDR3 DNA sequence: TGTGCCAGCAGAACCAACAACCCGTCTGGAAACACCATATATTTT. V and J are TRBV28 and TRBJ1-3; D remains unclear. V lost 6 bases to trimming and J lost 1 base, with 13 bases between them. Germline lookup yields CDR1 MDHEN and CDR2 SYDVKM. This CDR3 is 15 amino acids long.

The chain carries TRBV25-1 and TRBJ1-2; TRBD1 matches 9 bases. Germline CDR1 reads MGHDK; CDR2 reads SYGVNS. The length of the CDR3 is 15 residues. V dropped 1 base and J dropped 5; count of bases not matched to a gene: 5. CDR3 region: CASSEWRGQGYGYTF. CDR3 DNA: TGTGCCAGCAGTGAATGGAGGGGACAGGGATATGGCTACACCTTC.

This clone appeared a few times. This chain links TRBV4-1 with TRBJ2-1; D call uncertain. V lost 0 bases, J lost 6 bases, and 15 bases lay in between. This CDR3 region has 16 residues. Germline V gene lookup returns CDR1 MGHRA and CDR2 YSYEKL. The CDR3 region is CASSQDRVEESNEQFF. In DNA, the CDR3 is TGCGCCAGCAGCCAAGATCGCGTTGAGGAGAGCAATGAGCAGTTCTTC.

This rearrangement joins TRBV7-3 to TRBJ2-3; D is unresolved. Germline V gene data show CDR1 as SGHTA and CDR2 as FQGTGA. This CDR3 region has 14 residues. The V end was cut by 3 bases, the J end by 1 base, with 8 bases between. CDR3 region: CASSLSGRTDTQYF. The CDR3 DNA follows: TGTGCCAGCAGCTTGTCAGGTCGCACAGATACGCAGTATTTT.

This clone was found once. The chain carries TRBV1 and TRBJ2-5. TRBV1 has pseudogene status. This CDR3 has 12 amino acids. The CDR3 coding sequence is TGCACCCGACCGAGAGACCAAGAGACCCAGTACTTC. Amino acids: CTRPRDQETQYF.

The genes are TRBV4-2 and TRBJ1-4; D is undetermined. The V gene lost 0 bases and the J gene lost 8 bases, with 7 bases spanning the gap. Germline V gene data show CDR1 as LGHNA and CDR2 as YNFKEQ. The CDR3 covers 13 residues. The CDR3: CASSQDGKEKLFF. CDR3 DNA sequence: TGTGCCAGCAGCCAAGACGGCAAAGAAAAACTGTTTTTT.

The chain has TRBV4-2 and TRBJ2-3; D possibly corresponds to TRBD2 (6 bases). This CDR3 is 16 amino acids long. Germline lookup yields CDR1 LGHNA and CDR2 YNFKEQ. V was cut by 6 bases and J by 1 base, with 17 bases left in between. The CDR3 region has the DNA TGTGCCAGCAGAAGACTCGGGACTGGGGGCACAGATACGCAGTATTTT. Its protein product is CASRRLGTGGTDTQYF.

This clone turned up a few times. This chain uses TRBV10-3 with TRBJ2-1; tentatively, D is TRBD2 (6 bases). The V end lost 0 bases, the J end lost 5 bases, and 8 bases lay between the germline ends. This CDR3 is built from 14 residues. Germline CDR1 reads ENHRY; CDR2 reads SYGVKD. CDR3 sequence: CAISESGGDNEQFF. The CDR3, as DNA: TGTGCCATCAGTGAGTCGGGCGGGGACAATGAGCAGTTCTTC.

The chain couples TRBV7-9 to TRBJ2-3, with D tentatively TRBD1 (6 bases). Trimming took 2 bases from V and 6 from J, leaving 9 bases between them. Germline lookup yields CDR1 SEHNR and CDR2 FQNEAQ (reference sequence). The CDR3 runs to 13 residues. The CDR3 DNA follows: TGTGCCAGCAGCTTACAGGGGATGGATACGCAGTATTTT. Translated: CASSLQGMDTQYF. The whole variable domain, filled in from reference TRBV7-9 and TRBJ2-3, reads DTGVSQNPRHKITKRGQNVTFRCDPISEHNRLYWYRQTLGQGPEFLTYFQNEAQLEKSRLLSDRFSAERPKGSFSTLEIQRTEQGDSAMYLCASSLQGMDTQYFGPGTRLTVL.

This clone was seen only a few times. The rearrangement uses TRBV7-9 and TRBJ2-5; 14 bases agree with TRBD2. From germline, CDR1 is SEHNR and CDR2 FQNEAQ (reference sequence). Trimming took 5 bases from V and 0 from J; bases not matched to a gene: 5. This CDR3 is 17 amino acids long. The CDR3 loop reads CASSHGLAGGYQETQYF. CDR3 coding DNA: TGTGCCAGCAGCCATGGACTAGCGGGAGGCTACCAAGAGACCCAGTACTTC.

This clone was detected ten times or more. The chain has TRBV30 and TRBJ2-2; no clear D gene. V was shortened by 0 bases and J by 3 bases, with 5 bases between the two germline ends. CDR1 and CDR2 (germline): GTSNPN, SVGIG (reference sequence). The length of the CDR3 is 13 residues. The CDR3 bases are TGTGCCTGGAGTGTAAGTTACACCGGGGAGCTGTTTTTT. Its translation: CAWSVSYTGELFF.